The clone carrying this TCR beta chain appeared once. With constant-segment primers, 5'RACE yielded cDNA libraries of TCR alpha and TCR beta that carried sample barcodes and UMIs. Each CDR3 protein gets one entry after TCRdb re-called the 5' RACE reads with MiXCR. The sample yields fewer than 550,000 distinct CDR3 sequences, 20% seen once. This sample stems from a study of T-cell memory formation after mild COVID-19. Germline V CDR1 and CDR2: SNHLY, FYNNEI. The CDR3 covers 14 residues. Germline trimming cut 6 bases from V and 3 bases from J; bases unmatched to any gene: 3. Sequencing was performed on PBMCs or a T cell subset sorted from them (not recorded which). The chain links TRBV2 to TRBJ1-3; 9 bases align to TRBD1. This TCR derives from an adult woman who had mild COVID-19 (a few samples of this study predate the infection). Cell type and time point are not known. The CDR3 is CASRGQGSGNTIYF. The CDR3 coding sequence is TGTGCCAGCAGGGGACAGGGAAGTGGAAACACCATATATTTT.